This paragraph covers one T cell receptor (beta chain) sequence. The antigen is unknown. Sequencing used immunoSEQ multiplex PCR; TCRdb keeps in-frame clones, though not all of them. The data hold hundreds of thousands of clones, with approximately 74% observed a single time. This record comes from a study of shared clonotypes between healthy human individuals. Broader study findings: Investigators expected sequencing depth to affect clonotype sharing among donors.

The sequenced material came from memory CD4+ T cells sorted from blood. As for subset: CD45RA-negative fraction. This TCR came from a woman aged 30 to 39 in good health.

The CDR3 DNA reads TGTGCCAGCAGACTGACAGGACAGGGAAAATACGAGCAGTACTTC. Its translation: CASRLTGQGKYEQYF. The chain joins TRBV28 to TRBJ2-7, with 8 bases identical to TRBD1. Germline assignment: CDR1 MDHEN and CDR2 SYDVKM. The CDR3 extends over 15 amino acids. With 6 bases clipped from V and 4 bases from J, the junction kept 11 bases outside the gene matches.